The rows below give T cell receptor beta chains drawn from one sample of a study of blood T cell repertoires in COVID-19. Assay: immunoSEQ multiplex PCR; the TCRdb copy retains only in-frame clones and omits some. The sample yields about 320,000 clones, over 80% seen once. Sequences were obtained from PBMCs or T cells enriched from blood (not recorded which). These receptors came from a man aged 25 to 45 who had recovered from COVID-19. CDR3s include the opening cysteine and the closing phenylalanine or tryptophan. D genes are given only for firm matches. For some rows the clone size is stated as once, few or many, or as a class when expanded; others skip it.

clone size: .
V gene: TRBV9
D gene: TRBD2
J gene: TRBJ2-1
CDR3 protein: CASSVVGRGGLGEQFF
CDR3 DNA: TGTGCCAGCAGCGTAGTCGGGCGGGGGGGTCTTGGTGAGCAGTTCTTC

clone size: .
V gene: TRBV6-5
D gene: .
J gene: TRBJ2-5
CDR3 protein: CASRPGVQETQYF
CDR3 DNA: TGTGCCAGCAGACCGGGGGTCCAAGAGACCCAGTACTTC

clone size: .
V gene: TRBV28
D gene: TRBD2
J gene: TRBJ2-4
CDR3 protein: CASSSEGLAGKNIQYF
CDR3 DNA: TGTGCCAGCAGCTCCGAAGGACTAGCGGGGAAAAACATTCAGTACTTC

clone size: .
V gene: TRBV28
D gene: .
J gene: TRBJ1-4
CDR3 protein: CASSLVNEKLFF
CDR3 DNA: TGTGCCAGCAGCCTAGTTAATGAAAAACTGTTTTTT

clone size: .
V gene: TRBV29-1
D gene: TRBD1
J gene: TRBJ2-1
CDR3 protein: CSVQGTGAYNEQFF
CDR3 DNA: TGCAGCGTCCAGGGGACAGGGGCCTACAATGAGCAGTTCTTC

clone size: .
V gene: TRBV13
D gene: .
J gene: TRBJ1-1
CDR3 protein: CASSLGRGGGTEAFF
CDR3 DNA: TGTGCCAGCAGCTTAGGAAGGGGAGGGGGCACTGAAGCTTTCTTT

clone size: .
V gene: TRBV4-1
D gene: .
J gene: TRBJ2-3
CDR3 protein: CASSQELPSREYF
CDR3 DNA: TGCGCCAGCAGCCAAGAGTTGCCCTCTCGGGAGTATTTT

clone size: .
V gene: TRBV3-1/TRBV3-2
D gene: .
J gene: TRBJ1-6
CDR3 protein: CASSSTYSPLHF
CDR3 DNA: TGTGCCAGCAGCTCAACTTATTCACCCCTCCACTTT

clone size: .
V gene: TRBV5-1
D gene: TRBD2
J gene: TRBJ2-3
CDR3 protein: CASSFGTSGGSTDTQYF
CDR3 DNA: TGCGCCAGCAGCTTCGGGACTAGCGGGGGTAGCACAGATACGCAGTATTTT

clone size: .
V gene: TRBV9
D gene: .
J gene: TRBJ2-2
CDR3 protein: CASSVGLASNTGELFF
CDR3 DNA: TGTGCCAGCAGCGTAGGGCTAGCTTCGAACACCGGGGAGCTGTTTTTT

clone size: .
V gene: TRBV11-2
D gene: .
J gene: TRBJ2-3
CDR3 protein: CASSPQFRNTQYF
CDR3 DNA: TGTGCCAGCAGCCCCCAGTTCAGGAATACGCAGTATTTT

clone size: .
V gene: TRBV12-3/TRBV12-4
D gene: TRBD1
J gene: TRBJ1-1
CDR3 protein: CASVIQGVEAFF
CDR3 DNA: TGTGCCAGCGTAATTCAGGGGGTTGAAGCTTTCTTT

clone size: .
V gene: TRBV5-4
D gene: .
J gene: TRBJ2-2
CDR3 protein: CASSFQGTGELFF
CDR3 DNA: TGTGCCAGCAGCTTTCAGGGGACCGGGGAGCTGTTTTTT

clone size: .
V gene: TRBV14
D gene: TRBD1
J gene: TRBJ2-2
CDR3 protein: CASSQGYWTGGTETNTGELFF
CDR3 DNA: TGTGCCAGCAGCCAAGGTTATTGGACAGGGGGCACGGAGACGAACACCGGGGAGCTGTTTTTT

clone size: .
V gene: TRBV27
D gene: .
J gene: TRBJ1-6
CDR3 protein: CASSLLPGRYNSPLHF
CDR3 DNA: TGTGCCAGCAGTTTATTGCCAGGGAGGTATAATTCACCCCTCCACTTT

clone size: .
V gene: TRBV13
D gene: TRBD1
J gene: TRBJ2-5
CDR3 protein: CASSLGQGVGETQYF
CDR3 DNA: TGTGCCAGCAGCCTAGGACAGGGCGTAGGAGAGACCCAGTACTTC

clone size: .
V gene: TRBV21-1
D gene: .
J gene: TRBJ2-3
CDR3 protein: CASSISGLAGGRDTDTQYF
CDR3 DNA: TGTGCCAGCAGCATTTCAGGACTAGCGGGGGGCCGCGACACAGATACGCAGTATTTT

clone size: .
V gene: TRBV6-5
D gene: TRBD2
J gene: TRBJ2-1
CDR3 protein: CASSGGGTYNEQFF
CDR3 DNA: TGTGCCAGCAGCGGGGGGGGTACCTACAATGAGCAGTTCTTC

clone size: .
V gene: TRBV7-9
D gene: .
J gene: TRBJ2-3
CDR3 protein: CASSLDGRGTDTQYF
CDR3 DNA: TGTGCCAGCAGCTTAGACGGCAGAGGGACAGATACGCAGTATTTT

clone size: once
V gene: TRBV27
D gene: .
J gene: TRBJ1-6
CDR3 protein: CASSPRDLDYNSPLHF
CDR3 DNA: TGTGCCAGCAGTCCCCGGGACTTGGACTATAATTCACCCCTCCACTTT

clone size: .
V gene: TRBV9
D gene: .
J gene: TRBJ1-1
CDR3 protein: CASSGAARYTEAFF
CDR3 DNA: TGTGCCAGCAGCGGAGCAGCGAGGTACACTGAAGCTTTCTTT

clone size: .
V gene: TRBV9
D gene: .
J gene: TRBJ1-1
CDR3 protein: CASSVGGQTPEAFF
CDR3 DNA: TGTGCCAGCAGCGTAGGCGGCCAAACGCCCGAAGCTTTCTTT

clone size: .
V gene: TRBV27
D gene: .
J gene: TRBJ2-3
CDR3 protein: CASIGGGATDTQYF
CDR3 DNA: TGTGCCAGCATAGGTGGGGGGGCCACAGATACGCAGTATTTT

clone size: .
V gene: TRBV19
D gene: .
J gene: TRBJ2-2
CDR3 protein: CASNRGGSGELFF
CDR3 DNA: TGTGCCAGTAACAGAGGGGGTTCCGGGGAGCTGTTTTTT

clone size: few
V gene: TRBV7-8
D gene: .
J gene: TRBJ1-4
CDR3 protein: CASSFTAYWTVATNEKLFF
CDR3 DNA: TGTGCCAGCAGTTTTACCGCCTATTGGACAGTTGCAACTAATGAAAAACTGTTTTTT

clone size: .
V gene: TRBV27
D gene: .
J gene: TRBJ2-7
CDR3 protein: CASSLDFSYEQYF
CDR3 DNA: TGTGCCAGCAGTTTGGACTTCTCCTACGAGCAGTACTTC

clone size: once
V gene: TRBV10-3
D gene: TRBD1
J gene: TRBJ2-7
CDR3 protein: CAISESNGQDSYYEQYF
CDR3 DNA: TGTGCCATCAGTGAGTCGAACGGACAGGACTCCTACTACGAGCAGTACTTC

clone size: .
V gene: TRBV29-1
D gene: .
J gene: TRBJ2-1
CDR3 protein: CSVAQGTRDEQFF
CDR3 DNA: TGCAGCGTTGCGCAGGGGACCAGGGATGAGCAGTTCTTC

clone size: .
V gene: TRBV5-4
D gene: .
J gene: TRBJ2-3
CDR3 protein: CASSLSYTDTQYF
CDR3 DNA: TGTGCCAGCAGCTTGTCGTACACAGATACGCAGTATTTT

clone size: .
V gene: TRBV24-1
D gene: TRBD1
J gene: TRBJ1-1
CDR3 protein: CATSDAGQGDTEAFF
CDR3 DNA: TGTGCCACCAGTGATGCCGGACAGGGCGACACTGAAGCTTTCTTT

clone size: .
V gene: TRBV4-1
D gene: .
J gene: TRBJ1-1
CDR3 protein: CASSEGRNTEAFF
CDR3 DNA: TGCGCCAGCAGCGAGGGCAGGAACACTGAAGCTTTCTTT

clone size: .
V gene: TRBV19
D gene: .
J gene: TRBJ2-7
CDR3 protein: CASSSDSNYEQYF
CDR3 DNA: TGTGCCAGTAGTTCCGACAGCAACTACGAGCAGTACTTC

clone size: .
V gene: TRBV6-5
D gene: .
J gene: TRBJ1-3
CDR3 protein: CASSYGFGGTGNTIYF
CDR3 DNA: TGTGCCAGCAGTTACGGGTTCGGGGGGACTGGAAACACCATATATTTT

clone size: .
V gene: TRBV10-3
D gene: .
J gene: TRBJ1-1
CDR3 protein: CAIRATGRATEAFF
CDR3 DNA: TGTGCCATCAGAGCTACGGGCAGGGCCACTGAAGCTTTCTTT

clone size: .
V gene: TRBV10-1
D gene: .
J gene: TRBJ2-1
CDR3 protein: CASSDPGRGDNEQFF
CDR3 DNA: TGCGCCAGCAGTGATCCTGGCAGGGGGGACAATGAGCAGTTCTTC

clone size: .
V gene: TRBV9
D gene: .
J gene: TRBJ2-2
CDR3 protein: CASSVAGTNTGELFF
CDR3 DNA: TGTGCCAGCAGCGTGGCCGGGACGAACACCGGGGAGCTGTTTTTT

clone size: .
V gene: TRBV28
D gene: .
J gene: TRBJ1-1
CDR3 protein: CASRKDSYAEAFF
CDR3 DNA: TGTGCCAGCAGGAAAGACAGTTACGCTGAAGCTTTCTTT

clone size: .
V gene: TRBV18
D gene: TRBD2
J gene: TRBJ2-7
CDR3 protein: CASSPLVAGGSSYEQYF
CDR3 DNA: TGTGCCAGCTCACCACTCGTTGCGGGGGGTAGTTCCTACGAGCAGTACTTC

clone size: .
V gene: TRBV5-1
D gene: .
J gene: TRBJ1-2
CDR3 protein: CASSLGGEDYGYTF
CDR3 DNA: TGCGCCAGCAGCTTGGGCGGGGAGGACTATGGCTACACCTTC

clone size: .
V gene: TRBV15
D gene: .
J gene: TRBJ1-5
CDR3 protein: CATSRDWGESQPQHF
CDR3 DNA: TGTGCCACCAGCAGAGATTGGGGGGAATCTCAGCCCCAGCATTTT

clone size: .
V gene: TRBV3-1/TRBV3-2
D gene: TRBD1
J gene: TRBJ1-2
CDR3 protein: CASSPSFDRGVRYGYTF
CDR3 DNA: TGTGCCAGCAGCCCAAGCTTCGACAGGGGAGTTCGGTACGGCTACACCTTC